This T cell receptor beta chain was sequenced during a study of T cells in Graves' hyperthyroidism and ophthalmopathy. Findings and caveats of the study: Most thyroid clonotypes that were expanded above 0.001 also turned up in blood.

V lost 1 base to trimming and J lost 6 bases, with 11 bases between them. The CDR3 extends over 15 amino acids. Germline loops: CDR1 KGHDR, CDR2 SFDVKD. Researchers took RNA transcripts and amplified the TCR beta CDR3 regions from them. The TCR CDR3 was amplified in a first-round RT-PCR using the HTBI primer set. TCRdb re-called the multiplex PCR reads with MiXCR, one entry per CDR3 protein. This sample has 350,000 to 400,000 distinct CDR3 sequences, with approximately 19% found just once. Hyperthyroidism, newly diagnosed and lasting under 2 months, affected patients aged 18 to 65. Uncontrolled infection, other autoimmune disease, pregnancy or lactation barred patients from enrollment. The table lists this clonotype with many counts. Antigen unknown.

Sequencing input: blood. The J gene is TRBJ2-2, the V gene TRBV24-1, with a possible D match to TRBD1 (5 bases). This TCR came from a woman between 18 and 29 years old with Graves' hyperthyroidism. Here the CDR3 DNA reads TGTGCCACCAGTGATTTTCAGGGCCCTCCCGGGGAGCTGTTTTTT. It translates to CATSDFQGPPGELFF.